Below, 11 T cell receptor beta chains from the same sample are listed, as sequenced in a study of Tregs in tolerant kidney transplant recipients. Some clones are missing from TCRdb's copy, which holds only in-frame ones; the method was immunoSEQ multiplex PCR. The repertoire has some 68,000 clones, 84% of them found once; the top ten carry 3.5% to 5.5%. Sequences were obtained from CD4+ T cells from blood. The receptors derive from a human donor in good health.

V and J are TRBV7-2 and TRBJ2-1; D perhaps matches TRBD2 (6 bases). Germline lookup yields CDR1 SGHTA and CDR2 FQGNSA. The CDR3 has 16 amino acids. Trimming left V 4 bases short and J 3 bases short, with 16 bases between. Here the CDR3 reads CASSSGGSGYYNEQFF. The CDR3 coding sequence is TGTGCCAGCAGCTCCGGAGGTAGCGGCTACTACAATGAGCAGTTCTTC.

The V call is TRBV6-5, the J call TRBJ2-7; no clear D gene. With 5 bases removed from V and 9 bases from J, the gap between germline ends came to 8 bases. The length of the CDR3 is 10 residues. Per germline, CDR1 MNHEY and CDR2 SVGAGI. The CDR3 nucleotides read TGTGCCAGCAGTCAAGAAGGGCAGTACTTC. This gives the protein CASSQEGQYF.

The chain recombines TRBV29-1 with TRBJ1-2, with unresolved D. The V gene's germline CDR1 is SQVTM and CDR2 ANQGSEA. Trimming stripped 8 bases from V and 8 bases from J, with 24 bases between. The CDR3 runs to 14 residues. This CDR3 reads CSPGPLSMRLGYTF. Here the CDR3 DNA reads TGCAGCCCTGGCCCGTTATCTATGCGTTTAGGCTACACCTTC. Complete variable domain (other parts from reference TRBV29-1 and TRBJ1-2): SAVISQKPSRDICQRGTSLTIQCQVDSQVTMMFWYRQQPGQSLTLIATANQGSEATYESGFVIDKFPISRPNLTFSTLTVSNMSPEDSSIYLCSPGPLSMRLGYTFGSGTRLTVV.

The chain links TRBV13 to TRBJ2-3; no clear D. CDR1 and CDR2 from the germline V gene are PRHDT and FYEKMQ (reference sequence). Deletions cut 2 bases from V and 4 bases from J, with 10 bases between. The length of the CDR3 is 14 residues. The chain's CDR3 is CASSLRPAPDTQYF. The CDR3 nucleotides are TGTGCCAGCAGCTTACGTCCGGCCCCAGATACGCAGTATTTT. Filled out from reference TRBV13 and TRBJ2-3, the complete variable domain reads AAGVIQSPRHLIKEKRETATLKCYPIPRHDTVYWYQQGPGQDPQFLISFYEKMQSDKGSIPDRFSAQQFSDYHSELNMSSLELGDSALYFCASSLRPAPDTQYFGPGTRLTVL.

This chain uses TRBV9 with TRBJ2-7, with 9 bases matching TRBD2. After removal of 0 bases from V and 4 bases from J, the junction contained 5 bases not matched to a gene. This CDR3 has 15 residues. Germline CDR1 and CDR2: SGDLS and YYNGEE. CDR3 loop: CASSVGSGGIYEQYF. CDR3 in DNA: TGTGCCAGCAGCGTAGGGAGCGGGGGGATTTACGAGCAGTACTTC.

This clone was seen a few times. At the DNA level, this CDR3 is encoded by other sequences in the same sample as well. The CDR3 reads CASSAGRVGPSNVRNTEAFF. The DNA for the CDR3 is TGTGCCAGCAGTGCTGGGAGAGTGGGACCCAGTAATGTTAGAAACACTGAAGCTTTCTTT. The chain is built from TRBV6-1 and TRBJ1-1, with D possibly matching TRBD1 (5 bases). The CDR3 consists of 20 residues. The V end was cut by 4 bases, the J end by 2 bases, with 29 bases between. Germline V gene lookup returns CDR1 MNHNS and CDR2 SASEGT.

This chain uses TRBV5-1 with TRBJ2-5; D remains unclear. CDR3 length: 16 amino acids. Germline values: CDR1 SGHRS, CDR2 YFSETQ. Trimming took 2 bases from V and 5 from J, leaving 19 bases between them. The CDR3 DNA is TGCGCCAGCAGCTTCAGCCCAGCTCGGACCAGGGAGACCCAGTACTTC. Translated, it gives CASSFSPARTRETQYF.

V is TRBV30 and J is TRBJ1-6; 8 bases are a match to TRBD1. From germline, CDR1 is GTSNPN and CDR2 SVGIG (reference sequence). The V segment lost 0 bases and the J segment 7 bases; nucleotides outside the gene matches: 2. The CDR3 extends over 14 amino acids. The CDR3 bases are TGTGCCTGGAGTGTACGACAGGGGAATTCACCCCTCCACTTT. Protein sequence: CAWSVRQGNSPLHF.

The chain employs TRBV5-1 and TRBJ1-3, with D uncertain. V lost 5 bases and J 2 bases, leaving 11 bases between the germline ends. CDR1 and CDR2 from the germline V gene are SGHRS and YFSETQ. This CDR3 spans 14 amino acids. This CDR3 is CASREGIAGNTIYF. The DNA for the CDR3 is TGCGCCAGCAGAGAAGGAATTGCTGGAAACACCATATATTTT.

V is TRBV15 and J is TRBJ2-3; a possible D gene is TRBD2 (5 bases). The germline CDR1 and CDR2 sequences are LNHNV and YYDKDF (reference sequence). CDR3 length: 14 amino acids. With 5 bases removed from V and 1 base from J, the gap between germline ends came to 10 bases. CDR3 nucleotides: TGTGCCACCAGCCCGATGCGGGGCACAGATACGCAGTATTTT. Translation: CATSPMRGTDTQYF.

V and J are TRBV5-6 and TRBJ2-7; D is unclear. Looked up from germline, CDR1 is SGHDT and CDR2 is YYEEEE. Trimming shortened V by 1 base and J by 6 bases, and 5 bases separated the two germline ends. The CDR3 covers 11 residues. The CDR3: CASSLYSEQYF. The CDR3 nucleotides read TGTGCCAGCAGCTTGTACAGCGAGCAGTACTTC.